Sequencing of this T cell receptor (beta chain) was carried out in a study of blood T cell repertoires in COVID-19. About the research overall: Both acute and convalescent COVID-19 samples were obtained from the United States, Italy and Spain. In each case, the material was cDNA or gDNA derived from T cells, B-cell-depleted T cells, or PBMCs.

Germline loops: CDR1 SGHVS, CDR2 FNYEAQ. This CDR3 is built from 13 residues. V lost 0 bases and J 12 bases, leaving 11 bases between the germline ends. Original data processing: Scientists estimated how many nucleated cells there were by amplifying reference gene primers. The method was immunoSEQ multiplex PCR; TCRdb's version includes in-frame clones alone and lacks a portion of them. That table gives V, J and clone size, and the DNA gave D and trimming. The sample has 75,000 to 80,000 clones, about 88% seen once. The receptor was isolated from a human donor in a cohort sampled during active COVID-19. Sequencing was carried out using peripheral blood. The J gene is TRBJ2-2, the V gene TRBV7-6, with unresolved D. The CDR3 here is CASSLAAESKLFF. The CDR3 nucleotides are TGTGCCAGCAGCTTAGCTGCGGAGAGTAAGCTGTTTTTT. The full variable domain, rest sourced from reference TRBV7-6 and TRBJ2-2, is GAGVSQSPRYKVTKRGQDVALRCDPISGHVSLYWYRQALGQGPEFLTYFNYEAQQDKSGLPNDRFSAERPEGSISTLTIQRTEQRDSAMYRCASSLAAESKLFFGEGSRLTVL.